A single T cell receptor (beta chain) is shown here with its context. Single cDNA molecules in the library carried unique molecular identifiers attached during preparation. A single record per CDR3 protein comes from TCRdb applying MiXCR to the RACE reads. The profile shows approximately 50,000 distinct CDR3 sequences, roughly 10% of them singletons. Time point reported: pre-sensitization, week 0. Described treatment: therapeutic diphenylcyclopropenone sensitization with weekly scalp DPC. This sample is drawn from a study of human T cells and chemical hapten exposure. As for the study in general: 0.01% DPC was applied to the upper back in patch tests, which were read at 6 days.

This TCR was recovered from a middle-aged woman with alopecia areata. Some clones in this sample may be carry-over from other donors' samples. The sample consisted of whole blood, taken in connection with sensitization to the hapten diphenylcyclopropenone (DPC).

The CDR3 sequence is CAWSVRGRGRDTQYF. DNA for the CDR3: TGTGCCTGGAGTGTAAGGGGTCGAGGGAGGGATACCCAGTACTTC. V and J are TRBV30 and TRBJ2-5, with 7 bases fitting TRBD2. There are 15 residues in the CDR3. CDR1 is GTSNPN and CDR2 is SVGIG in the germline V gene (reference sequence). Unmatched junction bases numbered 12, after V lost 0 bases and J lost 8 bases.